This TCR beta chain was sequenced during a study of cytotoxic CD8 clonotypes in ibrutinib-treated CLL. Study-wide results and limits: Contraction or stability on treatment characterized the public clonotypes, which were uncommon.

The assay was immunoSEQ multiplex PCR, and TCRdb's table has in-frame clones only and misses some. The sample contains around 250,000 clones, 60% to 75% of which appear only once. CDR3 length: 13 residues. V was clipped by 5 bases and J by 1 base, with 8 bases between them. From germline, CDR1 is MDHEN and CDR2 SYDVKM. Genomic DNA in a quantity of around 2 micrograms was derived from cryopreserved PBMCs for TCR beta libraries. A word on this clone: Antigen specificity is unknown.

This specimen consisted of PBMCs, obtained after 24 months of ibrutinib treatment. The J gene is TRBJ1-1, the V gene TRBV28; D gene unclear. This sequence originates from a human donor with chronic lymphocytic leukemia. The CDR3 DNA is TGTGCCAGCAGTATCCCAGGGAACACTGAAGCTTTCTTT. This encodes CASSIPGNTEAFF.